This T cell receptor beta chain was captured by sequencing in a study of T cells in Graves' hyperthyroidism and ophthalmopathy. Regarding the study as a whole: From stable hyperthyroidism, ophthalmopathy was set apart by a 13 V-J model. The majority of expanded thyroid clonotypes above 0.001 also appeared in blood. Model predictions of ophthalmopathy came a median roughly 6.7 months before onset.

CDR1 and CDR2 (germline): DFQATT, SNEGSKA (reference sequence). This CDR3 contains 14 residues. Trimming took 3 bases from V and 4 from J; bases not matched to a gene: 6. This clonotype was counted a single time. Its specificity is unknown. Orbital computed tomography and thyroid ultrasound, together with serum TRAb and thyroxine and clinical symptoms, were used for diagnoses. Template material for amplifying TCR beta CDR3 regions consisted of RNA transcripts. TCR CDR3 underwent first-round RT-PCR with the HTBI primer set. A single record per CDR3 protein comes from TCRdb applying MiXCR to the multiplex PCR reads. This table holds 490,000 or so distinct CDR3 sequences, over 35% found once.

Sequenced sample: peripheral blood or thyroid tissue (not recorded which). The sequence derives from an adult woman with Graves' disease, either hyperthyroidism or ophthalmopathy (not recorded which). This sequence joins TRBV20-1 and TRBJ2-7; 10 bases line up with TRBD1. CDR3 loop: CSASRDRGGYEQYF. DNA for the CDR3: TGCAGTGCTAGCCGGGACAGGGGCGGGTACGAGCAGTACTTC.